A single sample is the source of the 8 T cell receptor beta chains below, sequenced in a study of blood T cells in healthy people across ages. Primed by a sample-barcoded 5' primer and a J-beta primer mix, a second PCR proceeded for 7 to 11 cycles. TCRdb fed the 5' RACE reads into MiXCR, producing one record per CDR3 protein. Of hundreds of thousands of distinct CDR3 sequences listed, around a quarter are singletons. These data are also associated with another study on T cells of mothers and their children.

The sequencing sample was made of blood. These receptors were collected from a boy between 5 and 17 years old in good health.

This clonotype was seen many times. The chain employs TRBV10-3 and TRBJ1-6; 11 nucleotides agree with TRBD1. The CDR3 runs to 14 residues. J gave up 7 bases and V 10 bases, and 6 bases lay outside the gene matches. Germline CDR1 and CDR2: ENHRY and SYGVKD. CDR3 sequence (DNA): TGTGCCACCGGACAGGGGGCGCGGAATTCACCCCTCCACTTT. Its translation is CATGQGARNSPLHF.

This chain's CDR3 is CASSRGTSVHEQYF. In DNA form, the CDR3 reads TGTGCCAGCAGCCGCGGGACTAGCGTCCACGAGCAGTACTTC. The chain recombines TRBV3-1 with TRBJ2-7; 10 nucleotides agree with TRBD2. Germline V CDR1 and CDR2: LGHDT, YNNKEL (reference sequence). This CDR3 contains 14 residues. Unmatched junction bases numbered 5, after V lost 4 bases and J lost 5 bases.

The CDR3 region is CASRRQGINQPQHF. The CDR3 nucleotides are TGTGCCAGCAGGAGACAGGGAATCAATCAGCCCCAGCATTTT. The chain recombines TRBV28 with TRBJ1-5, with TRBD1 matching over 7 bases. CDR3 length: 14 residues. Germline CDR1 reads MDHEN; CDR2 reads SYDVKM. V lost 6 bases and J lost 3; bases outside the gene matches: 5.

The V gene is TRBV7-8, the J gene TRBJ2-1, with TRBD2 matching over 7 bases. With 2 bases clipped from V and 4 bases from J, the junction kept 11 bases outside the gene matches. Germline CDR1 is SGHVS and CDR2 is FQNEAQ. The CDR3 has 17 amino acids. CDR3: CASSLYYSRGGYNEQFF. The CDR3 nucleotides are TGTGCCAGCAGCTTATATTACTCTCGCGGGGGATACAATGAGCAGTTCTTC.

The V gene is TRBV6-6, the J gene TRBJ1-5; 10 nucleotides match TRBD1. This CDR3 spans 15 amino acids. V lost 6 bases and J lost 6; bases outside the gene matches: 8. Looked up from germline, CDR1 is MNHNY and CDR2 is SVGAGI (reference sequence). CDR3 protein: CASSPGQGRGQPQHF. The CDR3 DNA reads as TGTGCCAGCAGCCCGGGACAGGGGAGAGGTCAGCCCCAGCATTTT.

This clonotype was recorded a few times. This chain joins TRBV24-1 and TRBJ2-1; 7 bases agree with TRBD1. CDR1 is KGHDR, CDR2 SFDVKD, per germline. Losses at the gene ends were 3 bases for V and 6 bases for J; bases not matched to a gene: 7. There are 15 residues in the CDR3. The chain's CDR3 is CATSDPGQAANEQFF. The CDR3 DNA reads as TGTGCCACCAGTGATCCCGGACAGGCGGCCAATGAGCAGTTCTTC.

The chain couples TRBV30 to TRBJ2-7; weak D call: TRBD2 (6 bases). The germline CDR1 and CDR2 sequences are GTSNPN and SVGIG (reference sequence). Trimming took 4 bases from V and 4 from J, leaving 17 bases between them. This CDR3 spans 14 amino acids. The CDR3: CAWNGGFSEYEQYF. The CDR3 DNA follows: TGTGCCTGGAATGGGGGGTTTTCGGAGTACGAGCAGTACTTC.

The table lists this clonotype with a count of one. The rearrangement joins TRBV28 to TRBJ2-7; D call uncertain. CDR1 is MDHEN, CDR2 SYDVKM, per germline. Trimming removed 5 bases at V and 2 bases at J, with 16 bases between. CDR3 size: 15 residues. CDR3 sequence (DNA): TGTGCCAGCAGTACTTTAGCCCAACCTCCCTACGAGCAGTACTTC. This gives the protein CASSTLAQPPYEQYF. The full variable domain, its missing parts supplied by reference TRBV28 and TRBJ2-7, is DVKVTQSSRYLVKRTGEKVFLECVQDMDHENMFWYRQDPGLGLRLIYFSYDVKMKEKGDIPEGYSVSREKKERFSLILESASTNQTSMYLCASSTLAQPPYEQYFGPGTRLTVT.